Following are 25 T cell receptor beta chains from one sample sequenced in a study of T cells in narcolepsy. Assay: immunoSEQ multiplex PCR; the TCRdb copy retains only in-frame clones and omits some. The sample has approximately 23,000 clones, over 75% seen once. The specimen sequenced was memory (CD45RA-) CD4+ T cells from blood. The source of these receptors is a human donor in good health.

The gene calls are TRBV29-1 and TRBJ2-3, with 8 bases identical to TRBD1. The CDR3 spans 12 residues. Germline CDR1 is SQVTM and CDR2 is ANQGSEA. The J segment lost 7 bases and the V segment lost 7 bases, leaving 7 bases of the junction unmatched. As DNA, the CDR3 is TGCAGCGCCAGGGGGCGATCGAATACGCAGTATTTT. Translated, it gives CSARGRSNTQYF.

This chain links TRBV5-1 with TRBJ2-7, with TRBD1 identical over 8 bases. The CDR3 extends over 14 amino acids. Germline CDR1 is SGHRS and CDR2 is YFSETQ. The J segment lost 3 bases and the V segment lost 4 bases, leaving 6 bases of the junction unmatched. This chain's CDR3 is CASSHGQGGYEQYF. The CDR3 nucleotides read TGCGCCAGCAGCCACGGACAGGGTGGCTACGAGCAGTACTTC.

This clone showed up just a few times. The chain combines TRBV5-6 with TRBJ1-5, with TRBD1 as a possible D gene (5 bases). This CDR3 region has 13 residues. V lost 0 bases and J 9 bases, leaving 10 bases between the germline ends. Germline V lookup: CDR1 SGHDT, CDR2 YYEEEE. The CDR3 loop is CASSLGRDRPQHF. In DNA form, the CDR3 reads TGTGCCAGCAGCTTGGGCAGGGATCGGCCCCAGCATTTT.

The chain combines TRBV19 with TRBJ2-5; 10 bases are shared with TRBD1. Germline-derived CDR1 and CDR2 are LNHDA and SQIVND (reference sequence). The CDR3 runs 15 residues. The trim removed 5 bases at V and 2 bases at J, leaving 5 bases unmatched. The CDR3 DNA reads as TGTGCCAGTAGTGTGGACAGGGGGAAACAAGAGACCCAGTACTTC. Encoded protein: CASSVDRGKQETQYF.

This clone has just one count. CDR3 protein: CAWASAYEQYF. CDR3 nucleotide sequence: TGTGCCTGGGCCTCGGCCTACGAGCAGTACTTC. V gene TRBV30 combines with J gene TRBJ2-7; D not resolved. The CDR3 is 11 amino acids. The germline V gene has CDR1 GTSNPN and CDR2 SVGIG (reference sequence). The germline V and J ends were trimmed by 5 bases and 2 bases, with 7 bases remaining between them.

The J gene is TRBJ2-2, the V gene TRBV19; D unresolved. Trimming stripped 1 base from V and 3 bases from J, with 6 bases between. The CDR3 sequence is 14 residues long. From germline, CDR1 is LNHDA and CDR2 SQIVND (reference sequence). In DNA form, the CDR3 reads TGTGCCAGTAGTATAGGACGGTACACCGGGGAGCTGTTTTTT. Encoded protein: CASSIGRYTGELFF.

The CDR3, as DNA: TGTGCCAGCAGCCTGATTCGGACGGTGAACACTGAAGCTTTCTTT. Its protein product is CASSLIRTVNTEAFF. The chain recombines TRBV7-2 with TRBJ1-1; D ambiguous. The V and J ends lost 5 bases and 0 bases respectively, with 13 bases between them. The V gene's germline CDR1 is SGHTA and CDR2 FQGNSA. The CDR3 sequence is 15 residues long.

The chain recombines TRBV29-1 with TRBJ2-7; D may be TRBD2 (5 bases). Germline V gene data show CDR1 as SQVTM and CDR2 as ANQGSEA. This CDR3 is built from 11 residues. V dropped 4 bases and J dropped 4 bases, with 8 bases sitting between them. CDR3 loop: CSVGRGYEQYF. The DNA for the CDR3 is TGCAGCGTTGGACGGGGATACGAGCAGTACTTC.

J is TRBJ2-7 and V is TRBV30; TRBD2 matches 9 bases. There are 14 residues in the CDR3. Germline CDR1 GTSNPN, CDR2 SVGIG (reference sequence). The ends lost 4 bases at V and 2 bases at J; junction bases unmatched: 6. CDR3 sequence: CAWTSGVNPYEQYF. CDR3 nucleotides: TGTGCCTGGACTAGCGGGGTAAATCCCTACGAGCAGTACTTC. Variable domain in full (rest from reference TRBV30 and TRBJ2-7): SQTIHQWPATLVQPVGSPLSLECTVEGTSNPNLYWYRQAAGRGLQLLFYSVGIGQISSEVPQNLSASRPQDRQFILSSKKLLLSDSGFYLCAWTSGVNPYEQYFGPGTRLTVT.

The chain links TRBV6-6 to TRBJ2-1; D gene ambiguous. Germline loops: CDR1 MNHNY, CDR2 SVGAGI (reference sequence). There are 14 residues in the CDR3. The V end lost 6 bases, the J end lost 7 bases, and 16 bases lay between the germline ends. CDR3 sequence (DNA): TGTGCCAGCAGCCTAGGGCTAGGCTCGAATGAGCAGTTCTTC. Its translation: CASSLGLGSNEQFF.

CDR3 in amino acids: CASSYIAQGLDEKLFF. CDR3 coding DNA: TGTGCCAGCAGTTACATCGCACAGGGGCTGGATGAAAAACTGTTTTTT. J is TRBJ1-4 and V is TRBV6-5, with 7 bases fitting TRBD1. Germline-derived CDR1 and CDR2 are MNHEY and SVGAGI. CDR3 length: 16 residues. V lost 2 bases, J lost 6 bases, and 9 bases stayed unmatched.

This sequence joins TRBV18 and TRBJ1-5, with 7 nucleotides matching TRBD1. Germline lookup yields CDR1 KGHSH and CDR2 LQKENI. The trim removed 4 bases at V and 6 bases at J, leaving 9 bases unmatched. The CDR3 totals 15 residues. The CDR3 loop is CASSLTGFEIQPQHF. CDR3 coding DNA: TGTGCCAGCTCACTGACAGGGTTCGAGATTCAGCCCCAGCATTTT.

This clone was observed a single time. The chain carries TRBV5-1 and TRBJ2-3, with D possibly matching TRBD2 (5 bases). With 4 bases removed from V and 4 bases from J, the gap between germline ends came to 16 bases. The CDR3 consists of 15 residues. Germline CDR1 reads SGHRS; CDR2 reads YFSETQ. Written as DNA, the CDR3 is TGCGCCAGCAGCATAGGAAGAGGGCGCGCAGATACGCAGTATTTT. This sequence encodes CASSIGRGRADTQYF.

This rearrangement joins TRBV19 to TRBJ2-6; a weak D match, TRBD1 (5 bases). The CDR3 is 16 amino acids. V lost 1 base, J lost 1 base, and 8 bases lay in between. Germline CDR1 is LNHDA and CDR2 is SQIVND (reference sequence). The CDR3 DNA follows: TGTGCCAGTAGTATAGTTAGGGGATCTGGGGCCAACGTCCTGACTTTC. Translation: CASSIVRGSGANVLTF.

The rearrangement links TRBV5-1 to TRBJ2-4; the match to TRBD2 covers 13 bases. Germline V CDR1 and CDR2: SGHRS, YFSETQ. The CDR3 is 16 residues long. Unmatched junction bases numbered 7, after V lost 4 bases and J lost 6 bases. CDR3 loop: CASSPWTSGSGNIQYF. The CDR3 region has the DNA TGCGCCAGCAGCCCTTGGACTAGCGGGAGTGGAAACATTCAGTACTTC.

This clone was seen more than once but under ten times. V usage is TRBV29-1 and J usage is TRBJ2-7; D perhaps matches TRBD2 (5 bases). In germline, CDR1 is SQVTM, CDR2 ANQGSEA. Between the trimmed V and J ends, which lost 5 bases and 2 bases, there was a span of 10 bases. The CDR3 runs 12 residues. The CDR3 region has the DNA TGCAGCGTTAGGCCCGGGGCCTACGAGCAGTACTTC. This sequence encodes CSVRPGAYEQYF.

V usage is TRBV7-2 and J usage is TRBJ2-7; D gene unclear. V lost 5 bases, J lost 2 bases, and 4 bases lay in between. The CDR3 consists of 11 residues. In germline, CDR1 is SGHTA, CDR2 FQGNSA. Here the CDR3 DNA reads TGTGCCAGCAGCCCCGCCTACGAGCAGTACTTC. Amino acids: CASSPAYEQYF.

The gene calls are TRBV19 and TRBJ1-1; 9 nucleotides line up with TRBD1. CDR1 and CDR2 from the germline V gene are LNHDA and SQIVND (reference sequence). V lost 6 bases, J lost 4 bases, and 6 bases stayed unmatched. This CDR3 has 14 amino acids. The CDR3 nucleotides read TGTGCCAGTAGCCCACAGGGGGCGAGCACTGAAGCTTTCTTT. This gives the protein CASSPQGASTEAFF.

This chain connects TRBV10-3 to TRBJ2-1, with a possible D match to TRBD2 (5 bases). The ends were cut back, 0 bases at V and 9 bases at J, with 9 bases in the middle. The CDR3 consists of 13 residues. CDR1 and CDR2 from the germline V gene are ENHRY and SYGVKD. In DNA form, the CDR3 reads TGTGCCATCAGTGAGTCAACCGCGGGTGAGCAGTTCTTC. Translation gives CAISESTAGEQFF.

The gene calls are TRBV9 and TRBJ2-7; D not certain. Trimming removed 0 bases from V and 6 bases from J, with 13 bases in between. This CDR3 has 14 amino acids. Germline V gives CDR1 SGDLS, CDR2 YYNGEE. The DNA for the CDR3 is TGTGCCAGCAGCGTAGGACCCGAGAGGAGCGAGCAGTACTTC. It yields the protein CASSVGPERSEQYF. Using reference TRBV9 and TRBJ2-7 for the parts outside the CDR3, the full variable domain is DSGVTQTPKHLITATGQRVTLRCSPRSGDLSVYWYQQSLDQGLQFLIQYYNGEERAKGNILERFSAQQFPDLHSELNLSSLELGDSALYFCASSVGPERSEQYFGPGTRLTVT.

For the CDR3, the DNA is TGTGCCAGCAATTGGGGGCCGAGCGAGCAGTACTTC. The encoded protein is CASNWGPSEQYF. The chain has TRBV6-1 and TRBJ2-7, with a tentative D call TRBD1 (6 bases). The CDR3 extends over 12 amino acids. Deletions cut 7 bases from V and 6 bases from J, with 13 bases between. Germline V lookup: CDR1 MNHNS, CDR2 SASEGT.

In this sample, this clone turned up a few times. The rearrangement links TRBV5-5 to TRBJ2-5; D might be TRBD2 (6 bases). Trimming removed 4 bases at V and 0 bases at J, with 19 bases between. The CDR3 contains 17 residues. Germline assignment: CDR1 SGHKS and CDR2 YYEKEE (reference sequence). The CDR3 DNA reads TGTGCCAGCAGCCCGTTCCGGGGCGGGGAGTACCAAGAGACCCAGTACTTC. It codes for CASSPFRGGEYQETQYF.

This clone was detected a few times. The rearrangement links TRBV6-5 to TRBJ2-5; 9 bases map to TRBD2. Matching the DNA end better, TRBJ2-7 makes the J call doubtful. The germline V gene encodes CDR1 MNHEY and CDR2 SVGAGI. CDR3 length: 13 residues. Written as DNA, the CDR3 is TGTGCCAGCAGGCGCGGGGGGGACTACGAGCAGTACTTC. Protein product: CASRRGGDYEQYF.

The rearrangement links TRBV2 to TRBJ1-4; no reliable D call. This CDR3 region has 15 residues. V was cut by 2 bases and J by 5 bases, with 12 bases left in between. The V gene's germline CDR1 is SNHLY and CDR2 FYNNEI. CDR3 protein: CASSESWVSNEKLFF. The CDR3 region has the DNA TGTGCCAGCAGTGAATCCTGGGTCTCAAATGAAAAACTGTTTTTT.

V and J are TRBV9 and TRBJ2-3; D is ambiguous. The CDR3 extends over 15 amino acids. V lost 4 bases to trimming and J lost 2 bases, with 14 bases between them. Germline assignment: CDR1 SGDLS and CDR2 YYNGEE. The CDR3 is CASSPFTRNTDTQYF. The CDR3 DNA is TGTGCCAGCAGCCCTTTCACTCGAAACACAGATACGCAGTATTTT.